This T cell receptor (beta chain) was identified in a study of identical twins. Concerning this clonotype itself: Antigen unknown.

V lost 10 bases, J lost 6 bases, and 6 bases stayed unmatched. CDR1 and CDR2 (germline): ENHRY, SYGVKD. The CDR3 loop spans 13 amino acids. TCRdb redid the calling of the 5' RACE reads with MiXCR, one entry per CDR3 protein. Here the sample spans about 530,000 distinct CDR3 sequences, approximately 20% being singletons. Findings and caveats of the study: Cord blood's abundant beta clonotypes had fewer insertions, unlike memory repertoires.

These data were also reused for a study on yellow fever vaccine responses in identical twins.

Sequencing input: CD4+ T cells sorted from blood. V and J are TRBV10-3 and TRBJ2-3, with 11 bases identical to TRBD1. The origin of this receptor is a woman under 30 in good health. CDR3 protein: CATRTGGRDTQYF. The DNA of the CDR3 is TGTGCCACCCGGACAGGGGGCCGCGATACGCAGTATTTT.